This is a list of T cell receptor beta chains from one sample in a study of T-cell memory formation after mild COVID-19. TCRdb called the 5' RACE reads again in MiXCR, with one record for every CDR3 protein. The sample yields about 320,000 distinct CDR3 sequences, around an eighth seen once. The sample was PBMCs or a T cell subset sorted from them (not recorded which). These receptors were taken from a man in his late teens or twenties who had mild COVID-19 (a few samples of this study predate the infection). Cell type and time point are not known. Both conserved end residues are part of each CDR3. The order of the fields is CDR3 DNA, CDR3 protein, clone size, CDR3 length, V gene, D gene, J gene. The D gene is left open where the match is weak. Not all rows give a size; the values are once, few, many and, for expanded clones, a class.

CDR3 DNA: TGCGCCAGCAGCTTGGCCGACGGGCCAGGAAACACCATATATTTT
CDR3 protein: CASSLADGPGNTIYF
clone size: few
CDR3 length: 15
V gene: TRBV5-1
D gene: -
J gene: TRBJ1-3

CDR3 DNA: TGTGCCAGCAGCGCAGGGTCCCCCGCTGAAGCTTTCTTT
CDR3 protein: CASSAGSPAEAFF
clone size: -
CDR3 length: 13
V gene: TRBV7-3
D gene: -
J gene: TRBJ1-1

CDR3 DNA: TGTGCCAGCAGTTACTCTTATGGGGGGAACACTGAAGCTTTCTTT
CDR3 protein: CASSYSYGGNTEAFF
clone size: few
CDR3 length: 15
V gene: TRBV6-5
D gene: -
J gene: TRBJ1-1

CDR3 DNA: TGTGCCAGCAGCTTAGCGCTAGGGGATTTAGCCCAGTACTTC
CDR3 protein: CASSLALGDLAQYF
clone size: -
CDR3 length: 14
V gene: TRBV7-2
D gene: -
J gene: TRBJ2-5

CDR3 DNA: TGCAGCGTCGTTTGGGACTACGAGCAGTACTTC
CDR3 protein: CSVVWDYEQYF
clone size: many
CDR3 length: 11
V gene: TRBV29-1
D gene: -
J gene: TRBJ2-7

CDR3 DNA: TGCAGTGCTAGGGACCTTGGGGGCCAAGAGACCCAGTACTTC
CDR3 protein: CSARDLGGQETQYF
clone size: -
CDR3 length: 14
V gene: TRBV20-1
D gene: -
J gene: TRBJ2-5

CDR3 DNA: TGTGCCAGCAGCTTACCCCTAGCGGCAGATACGCAGTATTTT
CDR3 protein: CASSLPLAADTQYF
clone size: many
CDR3 length: 14
V gene: TRBV7-9
D gene: TRBD2
J gene: TRBJ2-3

CDR3 DNA: TGTGCCAGCAGCCAAGATTCCGAGGGGACACTGTTTTTT
CDR3 protein: CASSQDSEGTLFF
clone size: few
CDR3 length: 13
V gene: TRBV3-1
D gene: -
J gene: TRBJ1-4

CDR3 DNA: TGTGCCAGCAGCTTACTCACAGTCTACGAGCAGTACTTC
CDR3 protein: CASSLLTVYEQYF
clone size: few
CDR3 length: 13
V gene: TRBV7-9
D gene: -
J gene: TRBJ2-7

CDR3 DNA: TGTGCCAGCAGCTACCAGGGGACTGGGGCCAACGTCCTGACTTTC
CDR3 protein: CASSYQGTGANVLTF
clone size: -
CDR3 length: 15
V gene: TRBV7-6
D gene: -
J gene: TRBJ2-6

CDR3 DNA: TGCAGCGTCTCACAGGGGTTATTAGGCAATCAGCCCCAGCATTTT
CDR3 protein: CSVSQGLLGNQPQHF
clone size: -
CDR3 length: 15
V gene: TRBV29-1
D gene: TRBD1
J gene: TRBJ1-5

CDR3 DNA: TGTGCCAGCAGCCGAGGACAGGCGACACCAACTAATGAAAAACTGTTTTTT
CDR3 protein: CASSRGQATPTNEKLFF
clone size: few
CDR3 length: 17
V gene: TRBV12-3/TRBV12-4
D gene: TRBD1
J gene: TRBJ1-4

CDR3 DNA: TGTGCCAGCAGCTTCGACGGGAACACTGAAGCTTTCTTT
CDR3 protein: CASSFDGNTEAFF
clone size: many
CDR3 length: 13
V gene: TRBV7-9
D gene: -
J gene: TRBJ1-1

CDR3 DNA: TGTGCCAGCAGCCTACGGGACGAGACCTACGAGCAGTACTTC
CDR3 protein: CASSLRDETYEQYF
clone size: -
CDR3 length: 14
V gene: TRBV21-1
D gene: -
J gene: TRBJ2-7

CDR3 DNA: TGTGCCAGCAGTATGGACAGGCCGGAGGGGGCTTTCTTT
CDR3 protein: CASSMDRPEGAFF
clone size: few
CDR3 length: 13
V gene: TRBV12-3/TRBV12-4
D gene: TRBD1
J gene: TRBJ1-1

CDR3 DNA: TGTGCCAGCAGTGTAGCGGGGGGCCTCACAGATACGCAGTATTTT
CDR3 protein: CASSVAGGLTDTQYF
clone size: few
CDR3 length: 15
V gene: TRBV7-2
D gene: TRBD2
J gene: TRBJ2-3

CDR3 DNA: TGCGCCAGCAGCCAAGGACGGGGGCAAGCTACGCAGTATTTT
CDR3 protein: CASSQGRGQATQYF
clone size: -
CDR3 length: 14
V gene: TRBV4-1
D gene: -
J gene: TRBJ2-3

CDR3 DNA: TGCAGCGTTAACAGGGGTGTCAACACTGAAGCTTTCTTT
CDR3 protein: CSVNRGVNTEAFF
clone size: few
CDR3 length: 13
V gene: TRBV29-1
D gene: TRBD1
J gene: TRBJ1-1

CDR3 DNA: TGCGCCAGCAGGGGGTCTCTGGCGAACACTGAAGCTTTCTTT
CDR3 protein: CASRGSLANTEAFF
clone size: -
CDR3 length: 14
V gene: TRBV5-1
D gene: -
J gene: TRBJ1-1

CDR3 DNA: TGTGCCAGCAGCCAAGGGAGGTTGTCTGAAGCTTTCTTT
CDR3 protein: CASSQGRLSEAFF
clone size: -
CDR3 length: 13
V gene: TRBV4-2
D gene: -
J gene: TRBJ1-1

CDR3 DNA: TGTGCCAGCAGTATCTCTAGCATCCGAATTCGCAATGAGCAGTTCTTC
CDR3 protein: CASSISSIRIRNEQFF
clone size: few
CDR3 length: 16
V gene: TRBV7-9
D gene: -
J gene: TRBJ2-1

CDR3 DNA: TGTGCCAGCAGGCAGATTCCGGGACAGGGTTTCGATGAGCAGTTCTTC
CDR3 protein: CASRQIPGQGFDEQFF
clone size: many
CDR3 length: 16
V gene: TRBV7-6
D gene: TRBD1
J gene: TRBJ2-1

CDR3 DNA: TGTGCCAGCAGTTTAGAGGCGGGGGGGCTAGAGACCCAGTACTTC
CDR3 protein: CASSLEAGGLETQYF
clone size: few
CDR3 length: 15
V gene: TRBV28
D gene: TRBD2
J gene: TRBJ2-5

CDR3 DNA: TGCAGTGCGAGACAAGACGGACTAAATGAAAAACTGTTTTTT
CDR3 protein: CSARQDGLNEKLFF
clone size: few
CDR3 length: 14
V gene: TRBV20-1
D gene: -
J gene: TRBJ1-4

CDR3 DNA: TGTGCCAGCAGCCCACAGACAGGGCGGATTTCTGAAAAACTGTTTTTT
CDR3 protein: CASSPQTGRISEKLFF
clone size: -
CDR3 length: 16
V gene: TRBV7-2
D gene: TRBD1
J gene: TRBJ1-4

CDR3 DNA: TGTGCCAGCCGGGGAATGGTAGAGACCCAGTACTTC
CDR3 protein: CASRGMVETQYF
clone size: few
CDR3 length: 12
V gene: TRBV28
D gene: -
J gene: TRBJ2-5

CDR3 DNA: TGTGCCAGTAGTATGGCCGAGAGCTCCTACGAGCAGTACTTC
CDR3 protein: CASSMAESSYEQYF
clone size: -
CDR3 length: 14
V gene: TRBV19
D gene: -
J gene: TRBJ2-7

CDR3 DNA: TGTGCCATCAGTGAGTCGACTCTCGAGACCCAGTACTTC
CDR3 protein: CAISESTLETQYF
clone size: many
CDR3 length: 13
V gene: TRBV10-3
D gene: -
J gene: TRBJ2-5

CDR3 DNA: TGTGCCAGCAGTTTCCCAGGGGGGGATGAAAAACTGTTTTTT
CDR3 protein: CASSFPGGDEKLFF
clone size: -
CDR3 length: 14
V gene: TRBV28
D gene: TRBD1
J gene: TRBJ1-4

CDR3 DNA: TGTGCCTGGAAGGGGCTGAGTCCTACGAAGCAGTACTTC
CDR3 protein: CAWKGLSPTKQYF
clone size: few
CDR3 length: 13
V gene: TRBV30
D gene: -
J gene: TRBJ2-7

CDR3 DNA: TGCGCCAGCAGGCTCCTAGGTGGCGATGAGCAGTTCTTC
CDR3 protein: CASRLLGGDEQFF
clone size: -
CDR3 length: 13
V gene: TRBV4-3
D gene: -
J gene: TRBJ2-1

CDR3 DNA: TGTGCCAGCAGCTCCGGGACAAAAAACTATGGCTACACCTTC
CDR3 protein: CASSSGTKNYGYTF
clone size: -
CDR3 length: 14
V gene: TRBV6-5
D gene: -
J gene: TRBJ1-2

CDR3 DNA: TGTGCCAGCAGTTACTCGAATTCACCCCTCCACTTT
CDR3 protein: CASSYSNSPLHF
clone size: -
CDR3 length: 12
V gene: TRBV6-5
D gene: -
J gene: TRBJ1-6

CDR3 DNA: TGCAGTGCTTGGGGGGCGACTAACTATGGCTACACCTTC
CDR3 protein: CSAWGATNYGYTF
clone size: -
CDR3 length: 13
V gene: TRBV20-1
D gene: -
J gene: TRBJ1-2

CDR3 DNA: TGCGCCAGCAGCCTCCGGACAGCCGGCGAGTCACCCCTCCACTTT
CDR3 protein: CASSLRTAGESPLHF
clone size: few
CDR3 length: 15
V gene: TRBV5-1
D gene: -
J gene: TRBJ1-6

CDR3 DNA: TGTGCCAGCAGTTACATGGGCCAGGGAGAGCAGTACTTC
CDR3 protein: CASSYMGQGEQYF
clone size: -
CDR3 length: 13
V gene: TRBV6-5
D gene: -
J gene: TRBJ2-7

CDR3 DNA: TGTGCCAGCTCGCCGTCCAGGAATCAGCCCCAGCATTTT
CDR3 protein: CASSPSRNQPQHF
clone size: -
CDR3 length: 13
V gene: TRBV18
D gene: -
J gene: TRBJ1-5